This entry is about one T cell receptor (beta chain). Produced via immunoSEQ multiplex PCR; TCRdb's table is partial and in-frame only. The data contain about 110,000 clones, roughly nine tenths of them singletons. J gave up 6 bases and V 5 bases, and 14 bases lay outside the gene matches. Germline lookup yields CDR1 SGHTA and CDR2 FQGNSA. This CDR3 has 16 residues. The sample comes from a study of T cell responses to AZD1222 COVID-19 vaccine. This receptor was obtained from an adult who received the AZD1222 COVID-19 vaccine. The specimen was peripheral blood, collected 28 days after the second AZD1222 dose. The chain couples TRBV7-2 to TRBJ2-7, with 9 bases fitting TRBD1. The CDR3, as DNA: TGTGCCAGCAGCCGGGACAGGGAAGTTAAAGGCCGCGAGCAGTACTTC. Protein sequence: CASSRDREVKGREQYF.